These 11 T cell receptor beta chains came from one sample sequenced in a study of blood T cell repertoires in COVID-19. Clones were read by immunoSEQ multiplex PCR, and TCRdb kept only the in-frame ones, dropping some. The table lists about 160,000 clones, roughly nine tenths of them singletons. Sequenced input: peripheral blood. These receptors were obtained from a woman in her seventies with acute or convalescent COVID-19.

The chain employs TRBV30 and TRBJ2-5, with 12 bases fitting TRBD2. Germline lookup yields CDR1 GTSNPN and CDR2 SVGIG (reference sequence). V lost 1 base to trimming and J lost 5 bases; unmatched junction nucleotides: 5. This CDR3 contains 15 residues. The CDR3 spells CAWSGASGRVETQYF. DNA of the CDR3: TGTGCCTGGAGTGGGGCTAGCGGGAGGGTGGAGACCCAGTACTTC.

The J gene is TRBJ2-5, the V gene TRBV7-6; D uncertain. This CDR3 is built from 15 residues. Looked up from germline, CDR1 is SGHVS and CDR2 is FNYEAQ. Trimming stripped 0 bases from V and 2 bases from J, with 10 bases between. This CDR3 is CASSLAFSGQETQYF. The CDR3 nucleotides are TGTGCCAGCAGCTTAGCTTTTTCAGGACAAGAGACCCAGTACTTC.

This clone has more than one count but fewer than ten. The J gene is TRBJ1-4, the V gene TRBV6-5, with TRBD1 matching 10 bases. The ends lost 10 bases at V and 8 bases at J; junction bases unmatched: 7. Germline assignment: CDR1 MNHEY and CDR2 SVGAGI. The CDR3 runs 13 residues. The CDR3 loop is CATRQGAKEKLFF. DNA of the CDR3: TGTGCCACCCGACAGGGGGCGAAGGAAAAACTGTTTTTT.

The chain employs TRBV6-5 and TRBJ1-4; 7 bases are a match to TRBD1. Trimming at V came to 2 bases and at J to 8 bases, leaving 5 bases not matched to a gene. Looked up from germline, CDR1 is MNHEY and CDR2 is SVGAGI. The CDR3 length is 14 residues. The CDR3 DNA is TGTGCCAGCAGTTACCCCCGGGACAGCGAAAAACTGTTTTTT. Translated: CASSYPRDSEKLFF.

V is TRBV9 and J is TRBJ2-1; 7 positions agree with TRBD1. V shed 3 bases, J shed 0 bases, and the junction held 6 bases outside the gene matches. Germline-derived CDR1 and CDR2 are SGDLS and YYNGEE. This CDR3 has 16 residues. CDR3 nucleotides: TGTGCCAGCAGCGGGGAGACAGGGAGCTCCTACAATGAGCAGTTCTTC. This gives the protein CASSGETGSSYNEQFF.

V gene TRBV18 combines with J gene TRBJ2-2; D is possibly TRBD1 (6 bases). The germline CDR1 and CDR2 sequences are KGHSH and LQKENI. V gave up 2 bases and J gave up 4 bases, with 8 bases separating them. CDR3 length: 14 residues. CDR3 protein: CASSPTGPTGELFF. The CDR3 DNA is TGTGCCAGCTCACCAACAGGGCCCACCGGGGAGCTGTTTTTT.

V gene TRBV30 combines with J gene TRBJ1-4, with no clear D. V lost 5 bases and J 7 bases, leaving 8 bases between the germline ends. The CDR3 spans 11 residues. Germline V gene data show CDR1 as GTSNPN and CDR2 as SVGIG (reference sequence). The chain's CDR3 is CAWGRAEKLFF. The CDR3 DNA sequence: TGTGCCTGGGGGAGAGCTGAAAAACTGTTTTTT.

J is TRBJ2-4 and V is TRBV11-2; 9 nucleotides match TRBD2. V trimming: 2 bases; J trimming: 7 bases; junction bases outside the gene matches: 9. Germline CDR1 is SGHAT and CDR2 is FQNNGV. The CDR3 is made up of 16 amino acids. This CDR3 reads CASSLMAGGPGNIQYF. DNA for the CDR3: TGTGCCAGCAGCTTAATGGCGGGAGGGCCTGGGAACATTCAGTACTTC. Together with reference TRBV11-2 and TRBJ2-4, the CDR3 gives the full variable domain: EAGVAQSPRYKIIEKRQSVAFWCNPISGHATLYWYQQILGQGPKLLIQFQNNGVVDDSQLPKDRFSAERLKGVDSTLKIQPAKLEDSAVYLCASSLMAGGPGNIQYFGAGTRLSVL.

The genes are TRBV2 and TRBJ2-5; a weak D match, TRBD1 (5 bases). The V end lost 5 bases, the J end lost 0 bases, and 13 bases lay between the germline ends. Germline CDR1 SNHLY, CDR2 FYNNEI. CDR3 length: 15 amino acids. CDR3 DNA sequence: TGTGCCAGCAGTTCCCAAGGGGTCCACCAAGAGACCCAGTACTTC. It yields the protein CASSSQGVHQETQYF. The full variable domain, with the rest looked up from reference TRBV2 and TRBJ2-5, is EPEVTQTPSHQVTQMGQEVILRCVPISNHLYFYWYRQILGQKVEFLVSFYNNEISEKSEIFDDQFSVERPDGSNFTLKIRSTKLEDSAMYFCASSSQGVHQETQYFGPGTRLLVL.

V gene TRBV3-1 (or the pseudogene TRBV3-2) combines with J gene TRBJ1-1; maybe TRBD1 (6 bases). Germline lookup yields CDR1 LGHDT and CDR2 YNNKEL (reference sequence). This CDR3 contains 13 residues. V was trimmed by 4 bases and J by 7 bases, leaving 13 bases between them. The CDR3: CASSPREGGEAFF. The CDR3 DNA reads TGTGCCAGCAGCCCCCGGGAGGGGGGTGAAGCTTTCTTT.

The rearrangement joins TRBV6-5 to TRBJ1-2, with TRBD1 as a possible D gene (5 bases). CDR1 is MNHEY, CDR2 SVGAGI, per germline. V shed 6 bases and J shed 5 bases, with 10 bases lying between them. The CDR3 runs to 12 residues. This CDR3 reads CASSNGAYGYTF. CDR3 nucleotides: TGTGCCAGCAGCAATGGGGCTTATGGCTACACCTTC.